This T cell receptor beta chain was identified during a study of T cells in localized non-small cell lung cancer. Study results and limitations: Multi-region tumor sequencing was not done, so intratumor heterogeneity could not be excluded.

Using immunoSEQ multiplex PCR, the repertoire was profiled, and TCRdb retains in-frame clones only, with some absent. Of 15,000 to 20,000 clones listed, around 80% are singletons. Worth noting for this clone: Its antigen is unknown.

In germline, CDR1 is SGHTA, CDR2 FQGTGA. The CDR3 covers 15 residues. V lost 4 bases to trimming and J lost 0 bases; unmatched junction nucleotides: 2. The rearrangement links TRBV7-3 to TRBJ2-3, with 9 bases identical to TRBD2. The TCR was taken from an older male donor with stage III lung adenocarcinoma. The material sequenced was peripheral blood, taken before any cancer treatment. CDR3 in amino acids: CASSYSGGSTDTQYF. The DNA for the CDR3 is TGTGCCAGCAGCTATAGCGGGGGAAGCACAGATACGCAGTATTTT.